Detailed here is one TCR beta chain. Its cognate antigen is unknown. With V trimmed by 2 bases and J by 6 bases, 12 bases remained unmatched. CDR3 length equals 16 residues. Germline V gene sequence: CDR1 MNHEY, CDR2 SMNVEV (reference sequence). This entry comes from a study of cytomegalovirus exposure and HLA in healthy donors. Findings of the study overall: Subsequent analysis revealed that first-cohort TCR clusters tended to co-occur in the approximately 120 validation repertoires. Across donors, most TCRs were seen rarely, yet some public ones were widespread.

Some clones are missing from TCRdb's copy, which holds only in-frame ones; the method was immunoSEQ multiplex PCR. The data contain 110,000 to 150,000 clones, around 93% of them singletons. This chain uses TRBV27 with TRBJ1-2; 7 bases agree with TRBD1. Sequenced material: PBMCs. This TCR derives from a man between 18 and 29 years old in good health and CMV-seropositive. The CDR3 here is CASSLLGTEGLNGYTF. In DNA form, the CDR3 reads TGTGCCAGCAGTTTACTAGGGACAGAAGGTCTGAATGGCTACACCTTC.